This T cell receptor beta chain comes out of a study of control samples from healthy donors and cancer patients. The junction had 1 base not matched to a gene; V was cut back by 0 bases and J by 0 bases. The germline V gene has CDR1 SGHRS and CDR2 YFSETQ. This CDR3 region has 15 residues. Here immunoSEQ multiplex PCR was the method, and the copy in TCRdb shows in-frame clones only, minus some. The sample holds 150,000 to 200,000 clones, about 94% seen once. The sequenced sample consisted of blood. V gene TRBV5-1 combines with J gene TRBJ2-7; TRBD2 aligns across 9 bases. The TCR comes from a middle-aged woman in good health. The CDR3 sequence is CASSLVSGSSYEQYF. The CDR3 coding sequence is TGCGCCAGCAGCTTGGTTAGCGGGAGCTCCTACGAGCAGTACTTC.